The rows below give T cell receptor beta chains drawn from one sample of a study of cytomegalovirus exposure and HLA in healthy donors. Sequencing used immunoSEQ multiplex PCR; TCRdb keeps in-frame clones, though not all of them. The repertoire has approximately 240,000 clones, roughly 89% of them found once; the top ten carry more than 0.8%. Sequenced input: PBMCs. All receptors come from a woman aged 18-30 years in good health and CMV-seronegative. The CDR3 runs from the conserved cysteine through the conserved F or W. A D gene is named only where the DNA matches it firmly. Only part of the rows carry a size: once, few, many, or a class if the clone is expanded.

abundance: .; j_gene: TRBJ2-2; v_gene: TRBV11-2; d_gene: TRBD2; CDR3aa: CASSLGLAALTGELFF; CDR3nt: TGTGCCAGCAGCTTAGGACTAGCGGCCTTAACCGGGGAGCTGTTTTTT
abundance: .; j_gene: TRBJ1-2; v_gene: TRBV27; d_gene: .; CDR3aa: CASSPRRGGLEDYGYTF; CDR3nt: TGTGCCAGCAGTCCCCGTAGGGGGGGTTTAGAAGACTATGGCTACACCTTC
abundance: .; j_gene: TRBJ2-7; v_gene: TRBV2; d_gene: .; CDR3aa: CASRPTRYEQYF; CDR3nt: TGTGCCAGCAGACCCACTCGCTACGAGCAGTACTTC
abundance: .; j_gene: TRBJ1-5; v_gene: TRBV6-5; d_gene: .; CDR3aa: CASSLGAWQPQHF; CDR3nt: TGTGCCAGCAGTTTGGGGGCTTGGCAGCCCCAGCATTTT
abundance: once; j_gene: TRBJ1-2; v_gene: TRBV6-5; d_gene: TRBD1; CDR3aa: CASSPTGGLGYTF; CDR3nt: TGTGCCAGCAGTCCTACAGGGGGATTAGGCTACACCTTC
abundance: .; j_gene: TRBJ2-1; v_gene: TRBV5-1; d_gene: .; CDR3aa: CASSPTGGISYNEQFF; CDR3nt: TGCGCCAGCAGCCCGACCGGCGGGATCTCCTACAATGAGCAGTTCTTC
abundance: .; j_gene: TRBJ1-1; v_gene: TRBV6-1; d_gene: .; CDR3aa: CASSEAGSTEAFF; CDR3nt: TGTGCCAGCAGTGAAGCTGGGAGCACTGAAGCTTTCTTT
abundance: once; j_gene: TRBJ2-7; v_gene: TRBV4-1; d_gene: .; CDR3aa: CASSQVQASYEQYF; CDR3nt: TGCGCCAGCAGCCAAGTTCAGGCCTCCTACGAGCAGTACTTC
abundance: few; j_gene: TRBJ2-5; v_gene: TRBV9; d_gene: TRBD1; CDR3aa: CASSPSTGGLETQYF; CDR3nt: TGTGCCAGCAGCCCCTCGACAGGGGGTTTAGAGACCCAGTACTTC
abundance: .; j_gene: TRBJ1-6; v_gene: TRBV5-8; d_gene: .; CDR3aa: CASSPRTVNSPLHF; CDR3nt: TGTGCCAGCAGCCCAAGGACAGTCAATTCACCCCTCCACTTT
abundance: .; j_gene: TRBJ2-5; v_gene: TRBV5-4; d_gene: TRBD2; CDR3aa: CASAWERGGEETQYF; CDR3nt: TGTGCCAGCGCCTGGGAGCGGGGGGGCGAAGAGACCCAGTACTTC
abundance: .; j_gene: TRBJ2-7; v_gene: TRBV2; d_gene: TRBD2; CDR3aa: CASVKRLAGNYEQYF; CDR3nt: TGTGCCAGCGTTAAAAGACTAGCGGGCAACTACGAGCAGTACTTC
abundance: .; j_gene: TRBJ2-7; v_gene: TRBV4-1; d_gene: TRBD1; CDR3aa: CASSQVLTGGYEQYF; CDR3nt: TGCGCCAGCAGCCAAGTGTTGACAGGGGGTTACGAGCAGTACTTC
abundance: .; j_gene: TRBJ2-1; v_gene: TRBV10-3; d_gene: .; CDR3aa: CAISGSMSSYNEQFF; CDR3nt: TGTGCCATCAGTGGATCTATGAGCTCCTACAATGAGCAGTTCTTC
abundance: .; j_gene: TRBJ1-2; v_gene: TRBV7-6; d_gene: TRBD1; CDR3aa: CASSPQGANYGYTF; CDR3nt: TGTGCCAGCAGCCCCCAGGGGGCTAACTATGGCTACACCTTC
abundance: .; j_gene: TRBJ2-1; v_gene: TRBV4-3; d_gene: .; CDR3aa: CASSQVFPSFYEQFF; CDR3nt: TGCGCCAGCAGCCAAGTGTTTCCTAGCTTCTATGAGCAGTTCTTC
abundance: .; j_gene: TRBJ1-2; v_gene: TRBV4-1; d_gene: .; CDR3aa: CASSQGGNSYTF; CDR3nt: TGCGCCAGCAGCCAAGGAGGGAATAGCTACACCTTC
abundance: .; j_gene: TRBJ2-7; v_gene: TRBV9; d_gene: TRBD2; CDR3aa: CASSAGLAGLWSYEQYF; CDR3nt: TGTGCCAGCAGCGCCGGACTAGCGGGGCTTTGGTCCTACGAGCAGTACTTC
abundance: .; j_gene: TRBJ2-5; v_gene: TRBV10-3; d_gene: .; CDR3aa: CAIRVRDSPQETQYF; CDR3nt: TGTGCCATCAGAGTGCGGGACAGCCCCCAAGAGACCCAGTACTTC
abundance: .; j_gene: TRBJ1-5; v_gene: TRBV6-1; d_gene: .; CDR3aa: CASSESGARGQPQHF; CDR3nt: TGTGCCAGCAGTGAATCAGGGGCAAGGGGTCAGCCCCAGCATTTT
abundance: .; j_gene: TRBJ2-5; v_gene: TRBV27; d_gene: TRBD2; CDR3aa: CASSPGTSGGGPRTQYF; CDR3nt: TGTGCCAGCAGTCCCGGGACTAGCGGGGGGGGCCCCAGGACCCAGTACTTC
abundance: .; j_gene: TRBJ2-1; v_gene: TRBV5-4; d_gene: TRBD2; CDR3aa: CASSGTRKFF; CDR3nt: TGTGCCAGCAGTGGGACTAGGAAGTTCTTC
abundance: .; j_gene: TRBJ2-5; v_gene: TRBV4-1; d_gene: .; CDR3aa: CASSQGPGVETQYF; CDR3nt: TGCGCCAGCAGCCAAGGTCCGGGAGTGGAGACCCAGTACTTC
abundance: .; j_gene: TRBJ2-1; v_gene: TRBV19; d_gene: .; CDR3aa: CASSFSAIAAYNEQFF; CDR3nt: TGTGCCAGTAGTTTCTCCGCCATAGCGGCCTACAATGAGCAGTTCTTC
abundance: once; j_gene: TRBJ1-1; v_gene: TRBV7-2; d_gene: .; CDR3aa: CATRREGTEAFF; CDR3nt: TGTGCCACTCGGAGGGAAGGCACTGAAGCTTTCTTT
abundance: .; j_gene: TRBJ1-1; v_gene: TRBV13; d_gene: TRBD1; CDR3aa: CASSSGTGGTEAFF; CDR3nt: TGTGCCAGCAGCTCCGGGACAGGGGGCACTGAAGCTTTCTTT
abundance: .; j_gene: TRBJ1-2; v_gene: TRBV7-8; d_gene: .; CDR3aa: CASSLFILYGYTF; CDR3nt: TGTGCCAGCAGCTTATTTATTCTCTATGGCTACACCTTC
abundance: .; j_gene: TRBJ2-1; v_gene: TRBV4-1; d_gene: TRBD2; CDR3aa: CASSQVPGLAPGRNEQFF; CDR3nt: TGCGCCAGCAGCCAAGTCCCGGGACTAGCTCCCGGGCGCAATGAGCAGTTCTTC
abundance: once; j_gene: TRBJ2-3; v_gene: TRBV29-1; d_gene: TRBD1; CDR3aa: CSVPGQLITDTQYF; CDR3nt: TGCAGCGTGCCGGGACAGCTTATCACAGATACGCAGTATTTT
abundance: .; j_gene: TRBJ2-7; v_gene: TRBV5-6; d_gene: TRBD1; CDR3aa: CASSLAGTGIYEQYF; CDR3nt: TGTGCCAGCAGCTTGGCCGGGACAGGGATCTACGAGCAGTACTTC
abundance: .; j_gene: TRBJ1-2; v_gene: TRBV5-4; d_gene: .; CDR3aa: CASSLDGGAGYGYTF; CDR3nt: TGTGCCAGCAGCTTGGACGGAGGCGCTGGGTATGGCTACACCTTC
abundance: .; j_gene: TRBJ2-2; v_gene: TRBV20-1; d_gene: .; CDR3aa: CSARPAGELFF; CDR3nt: TGCAGTGCTAGACCGGCCGGGGAGCTGTTTTTT
abundance: .; j_gene: TRBJ1-2; v_gene: TRBV2; d_gene: .; CDR3aa: CASKGLGDYGYTF; CDR3nt: TGTGCCAGCAAGGGGCTGGGTGACTATGGCTACACCTTC
abundance: .; j_gene: TRBJ2-2; v_gene: TRBV2; d_gene: .; CDR3aa: CASSVGRRVMSSGELFF; CDR3nt: TGTGCCAGCAGTGTGGGCAGGAGGGTTATGTCGTCCGGGGAGCTGTTTTTT
abundance: many; j_gene: TRBJ2-3; v_gene: TRBV5-6; d_gene: TRBD2; CDR3aa: CASSSGTSGTDTQYF; CDR3nt: TGTGCCAGCAGTTCCGGGACTAGCGGCACAGATACGCAGTATTTT
abundance: .; j_gene: TRBJ2-3; v_gene: TRBV10-1; d_gene: TRBD2; CDR3aa: CASRGLAGERSDTQYF; CDR3nt: TGCGCCAGCAGAGGACTAGCGGGAGAGCGTTCAGATACGCAGTATTTT
abundance: few; j_gene: TRBJ1-1; v_gene: TRBV4-2; d_gene: TRBD1; CDR3aa: CASSRQGGTEAFF; CDR3nt: TGTGCCAGCAGCCGACAGGGCGGCACTGAAGCTTTCTTT
abundance: .; j_gene: TRBJ2-1; v_gene: TRBV10-3; d_gene: .; CDR3aa: CAISAANEQFF; CDR3nt: TGTGCCATCAGTGCTGCGAATGAGCAGTTCTTC
abundance: .; j_gene: TRBJ2-7; v_gene: TRBV7-2; d_gene: .; CDR3aa: CASSSQGYEQYF; CDR3nt: TGTGCCAGCAGCTCCCAGGGCTACGAGCAGTACTTC
abundance: .; j_gene: TRBJ1-1; v_gene: TRBV6-6; d_gene: .; CDR3aa: CASRIFRGWEYTEAFF; CDR3nt: TGTGCCAGCAGGATTTTCCGGGGTTGGGAGTACACTGAAGCTTTCTTT